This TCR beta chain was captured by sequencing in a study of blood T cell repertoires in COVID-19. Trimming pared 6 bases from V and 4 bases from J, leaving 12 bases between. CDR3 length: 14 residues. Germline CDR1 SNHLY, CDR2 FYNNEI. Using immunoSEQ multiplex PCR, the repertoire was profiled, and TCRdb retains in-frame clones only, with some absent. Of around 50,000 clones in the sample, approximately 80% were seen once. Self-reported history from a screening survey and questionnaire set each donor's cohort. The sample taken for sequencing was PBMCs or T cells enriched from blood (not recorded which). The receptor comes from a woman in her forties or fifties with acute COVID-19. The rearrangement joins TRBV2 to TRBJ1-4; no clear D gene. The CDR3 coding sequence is TGTGCCAGCAGCTCCTGGGCCTATAATGAAAAACTGTTTTTT. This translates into CASSSWAYNEKLFF.